The sample holds one count of the clone carrying this TCR beta chain. V was clipped by 4 bases and J by 1 base; unmatched bases: 4. Germline V lookup: CDR1 SEHNR, CDR2 FQNEAQ (reference sequence). The CDR3 is 14 residues long. This sample stems from a study of blood T cell repertoires in COVID-19. Study information: COVID-19 samples collected from the United States, Italy and Spain covered acute and convalescent phases. PBMCs, B-cell-depleted T cells, or T cells provided the cDNA or gDNA that made up the material.

Only in-frame clones appear in the TCRdb table, and some are missing; sequencing was by immunoSEQ multiplex PCR. Of about 230,000 clones in the sample, under 90% were seen once. This receptor was taken from a man younger than 30 who had recovered from COVID-19. The specimen was PBMCs or T cells enriched from blood (not recorded which). The chain has TRBV7-9 and TRBJ2-7; 7 nucleotides match TRBD1. The CDR3 region is CASSSGQASYEQYF. The CDR3 region has the DNA TGTGCCAGCAGCTCCGGACAGGCATCCTACGAGCAGTACTTC.